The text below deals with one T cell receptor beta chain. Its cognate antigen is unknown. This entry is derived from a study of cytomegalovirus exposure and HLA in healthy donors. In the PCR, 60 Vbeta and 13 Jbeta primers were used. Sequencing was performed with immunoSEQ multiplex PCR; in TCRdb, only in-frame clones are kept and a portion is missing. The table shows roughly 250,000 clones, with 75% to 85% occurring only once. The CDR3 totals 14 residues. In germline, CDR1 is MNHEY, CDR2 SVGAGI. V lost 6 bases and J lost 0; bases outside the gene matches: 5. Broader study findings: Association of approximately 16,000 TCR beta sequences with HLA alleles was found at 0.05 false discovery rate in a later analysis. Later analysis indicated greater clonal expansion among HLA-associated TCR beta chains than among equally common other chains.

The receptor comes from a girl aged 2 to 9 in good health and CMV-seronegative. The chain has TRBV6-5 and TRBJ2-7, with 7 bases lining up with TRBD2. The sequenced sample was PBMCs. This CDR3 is CASSLTSASYEQYF. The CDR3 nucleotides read TGTGCCAGCAGCTTAACTAGCGCCTCCTACGAGCAGTACTTC.